The clone carrying this T cell receptor (beta chain) was recorded at least ten times. This specimen comes from a study of T-cell reconstitution after alpha-beta-depleted transplantation in children. Library preparation (for TCRbeta) was performed with unique molecular identifiers. Each CDR3 protein gets one entry after TCRdb re-called the PCR reads with MiXCR. The table includes 300,000 to 400,000 distinct CDR3 sequences, 23% detected once. Germline V gene sequence: CDR1 SGHTA, CDR2 FQGTGA. This CDR3 spans 13 amino acids. V was trimmed by 2 bases and J by 1 base, leaving 5 bases between them. This clonotype originated in a male patient younger than 18 who had a stem cell transplant for acute lymphoblastic leukemia, so the T cells may come from the graft donor. The specimen was PBMCs, mostly from graft donor cells, collected 180 days after TCRalphabeta/CD19-depleted stem cell transplant. This chain connects TRBV7-3 to TRBJ1-1; no reliable D call. The CDR3 region is CASSLSGNTEAFF. In nucleotides, the CDR3 is TGTGCCAGCAGCTTATCGGGGAACACTGAAGCTTTCTTT.